This T cell receptor (beta chain) was recorded in a study of patients and donors after allogeneic stem cell transplantation. Trimming pared 4 bases from V and 0 bases from J, leaving 7 bases between. This CDR3 spans 14 amino acids. The V gene's germline CDR1 is MGHRA and CDR2 YSYEKL. TCRdb called the RT-PCR reads again in MiXCR, with one record for every CDR3 protein. The data contain approximately 160,000 distinct CDR3 sequences, about 30% of them singletons. This clonotype appeared many times. The sequence was collected from a human donor who was either an allogeneic HSCT recipient or a stem cell or donor lymphocyte infusion donor (not recorded which). It is not recorded whose cells these are; they may come from a transplant donor. The chain combines TRBV4-1 with TRBJ2-4; D may be TRBD1 (5 bases). Sequencing was performed on blood, either unsorted or a sorted T cell fraction (not recorded which). The CDR3 here is CASSPGLAKNIQYF. The DNA for the CDR3 is TGCGCCAGCAGCCCAGGGTTAGCCAAAAACATTCAGTACTTC.